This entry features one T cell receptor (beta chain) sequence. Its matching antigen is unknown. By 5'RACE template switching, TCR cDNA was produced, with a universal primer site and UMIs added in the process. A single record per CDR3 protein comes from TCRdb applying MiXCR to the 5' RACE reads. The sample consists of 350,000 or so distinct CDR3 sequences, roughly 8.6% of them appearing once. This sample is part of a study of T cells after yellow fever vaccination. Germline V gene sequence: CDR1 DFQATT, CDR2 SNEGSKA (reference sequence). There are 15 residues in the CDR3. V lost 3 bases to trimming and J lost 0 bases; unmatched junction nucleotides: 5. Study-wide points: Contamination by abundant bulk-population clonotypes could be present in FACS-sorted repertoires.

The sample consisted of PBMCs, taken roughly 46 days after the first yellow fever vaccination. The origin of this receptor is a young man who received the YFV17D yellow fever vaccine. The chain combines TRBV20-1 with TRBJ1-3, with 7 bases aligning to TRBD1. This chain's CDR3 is CSARDRRLSGNTIYF. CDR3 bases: TGCAGTGCTAGGGACAGGCGCCTCTCTGGAAACACCATATATTTT.